The 10 T cell receptor beta chains below were found in one sample sequenced in a study of shared clonotypes between healthy human individuals. Cells designated naive CD8 were CD45RO-negative and were positively selected for CCR7, with terminally differentiated effector memory CD45RA+ cells excluded. Using immunoSEQ multiplex PCR, the repertoire was profiled, and TCRdb retains in-frame clones only, with some absent. The table lists roughly 2 million clones, approximately 94% of them singletons. Specimen: naive CD8+ T cells sorted from blood. These TCRs come from a man aged 18 to 29 in good health.

The rearrangement joins TRBV13 to TRBJ1-1; 9 bases match TRBD1. CDR3 size: 18 residues. Trimming removed 6 bases from V and 0 bases from J; junction bases left unmatched: 14. Germline CDR1 PRHDT, CDR2 FYEKMQ (reference sequence). CDR3 DNA: TGTGCCAGCAGACCAAATACCGGGACAGGGAGCTTGAACACTGAAGCTTTCTTT. This encodes CASRPNTGTGSLNTEAFF. Combining the CDR3 with reference TRBV13 and TRBJ1-1 gives the whole variable domain AAGVIQSPRHLIKEKRETATLKCYPIPRHDTVYWYQQGPGQDPQFLISFYEKMQSDKGSIPDRFSAQQFSDYHSELNMSSLELGDSALYFCASRPNTGTGSLNTEAFFGQGTRLTVV.

The V call is TRBV13, the J call TRBJ1-6, with 9 bases identical to TRBD1. This CDR3 spans 17 amino acids. Trimming at V came to 5 bases and at J to 6 bases, leaving 11 bases not matched to a gene. Germline CDR1 is PRHDT and CDR2 is FYEKMQ (reference sequence). CDR3 loop: CASSPGPQGAFNSPLHF. The CDR3, as DNA: TGTGCCAGCAGCCCGGGACCACAGGGGGCATTTAATTCACCCCTCCACTTT.

The chain combines TRBV9 with TRBJ1-5; no clear D gene. The V and J ends lost 8 bases and 1 base respectively, with 16 bases between them. CDR3 length: 15 residues. The germline V gene encodes CDR1 SGDLS and CDR2 YYNGEE. The DNA of the CDR3 is TGTGCCAGTTCCCTCTTTGGTGGGAGCAATCAGCCCCAGCATTTT. Encoded protein: CASSLFGGSNQPQHF. The whole variable domain, remainder taken from reference TRBV9 and TRBJ1-5, is DSGVTQTPKHLITATGQRVTLRCSPRSGDLSVYWYQQSLDQGLQFLIQYYNGEERAKGNILERFSAQQFPDLHSELNLSSLELGDSALYFCASSLFGGSNQPQHFGDGTRLSIL.

The chain links TRBV5-1 to TRBJ1-6; 7 nucleotides align to TRBD1. The CDR3 length is 14 residues. Germline V gene sequence: CDR1 SGHRS, CDR2 YFSETQ. V dropped 0 bases and J dropped 10; count of bases not matched to a gene: 4. The CDR3 nucleotides read TGCGCCAGCAGCTTGGAGGGGGCTAAGTCACCCCTCCACTTT. It yields the protein CASSLEGAKSPLHF.

This clone was seen only a few times. CDR3 coding DNA: TGTGCCAGCAGCTTAGCCACTTACGAGCAGTACTTC. It specifies CASSLATYEQYF. The genes are TRBV11-2 and TRBJ2-7; D is uncertain. This CDR3 comprises 12 residues. Trimming cost V 1 base and J 4 bases, with 5 bases left between them. The germline CDR1 and CDR2 sequences are SGHAT and FQNNGV.

This clone was seen only a few times. The J gene is TRBJ1-2, the V gene TRBV5-6; the D is unclear. The CDR3 has 12 residues. Germline lookup yields CDR1 SGHDT and CDR2 YYEEEE. The V end lost 4 bases, the J end lost 3 bases, and 7 bases lay between the germline ends. DNA of the CDR3: TGTGCCAGCAGCGGAGCGGACTATGGCTACACCTTC. Its protein is CASSGADYGYTF.

The rearrangement joins TRBV5-1 to TRBJ2-7; D perhaps matches TRBD1 (6 bases). This CDR3 spans 14 amino acids. The germline CDR1 and CDR2 sequences are SGHRS and YFSETQ. V was shortened by 4 bases and J by 3 bases, with 14 bases between the two germline ends. DNA for the CDR3: TGCGCCAGCAGCCTGGGACACATTAACTACGAGCAGTACTTC. It is translated as CASSLGHINYEQYF. Complete variable domain (other parts from reference TRBV5-1 and TRBJ2-7): KAGVTQTPRYLIKTRGQQVTLSCSPISGHRSVSWYQQTPGQGLQFLFEYFSETQRNKGNFPGRFSGRQFSNSRSEMNVSTLELGDSALYLCASSLGHINYEQYFGPGTRLTVT.

The chain joins TRBV28 to TRBJ1-5, with D possibly matching TRBD1 (5 bases). V dropped 4 bases and J dropped 6 bases, with 13 bases sitting between them. This CDR3 comprises 14 residues. Germline V gene lookup returns CDR1 MDHEN and CDR2 SYDVKM. Here the CDR3 reads CASSSAPGGQPQHF. CDR3 DNA sequence: TGTGCCAGCAGTTCAGCCCCGGGGGGTCAGCCCCAGCATTTT.

On this clone itself: Within the sample, other DNA sequences also encode this same CDR3. The gene calls are TRBV11-2 and TRBJ1-1; D remains ambiguous. The CDR3 spans 14 residues. Trimming cost V 0 bases and J 2 bases, with 7 bases left between them. The germline V gene encodes CDR1 SGHAT and CDR2 FQNNGV. CDR3 bases: TGTGCCAGCAGCTTAGATCTGGGCAACACTGAAGCTTTCTTT. Encoded protein: CASSLDLGNTEAFF. Together with reference TRBV11-2 and TRBJ1-1, the CDR3 gives the full variable domain: EAGVAQSPRYKIIEKRQSVAFWCNPISGHATLYWYQQILGQGPKLLIQFQNNGVVDDSQLPKDRFSAERLKGVDSTLKIQPAKLEDSAVYLCASSLDLGNTEAFFGQGTRLTVV.

The chain employs TRBV7-8 and TRBJ2-2; a weak D match, TRBD1 (5 bases). The germline V gene has CDR1 SGHVS and CDR2 FQNEAQ. The CDR3 consists of 15 residues. V was shortened by 5 bases and J by 5 bases, with 15 bases between the two germline ends. The CDR3 loop is CASSPPDSQTGELFF. The DNA for the CDR3 is TGTGCCAGCAGCCCCCCCGACAGTCAAACCGGGGAGCTGTTTTTT.